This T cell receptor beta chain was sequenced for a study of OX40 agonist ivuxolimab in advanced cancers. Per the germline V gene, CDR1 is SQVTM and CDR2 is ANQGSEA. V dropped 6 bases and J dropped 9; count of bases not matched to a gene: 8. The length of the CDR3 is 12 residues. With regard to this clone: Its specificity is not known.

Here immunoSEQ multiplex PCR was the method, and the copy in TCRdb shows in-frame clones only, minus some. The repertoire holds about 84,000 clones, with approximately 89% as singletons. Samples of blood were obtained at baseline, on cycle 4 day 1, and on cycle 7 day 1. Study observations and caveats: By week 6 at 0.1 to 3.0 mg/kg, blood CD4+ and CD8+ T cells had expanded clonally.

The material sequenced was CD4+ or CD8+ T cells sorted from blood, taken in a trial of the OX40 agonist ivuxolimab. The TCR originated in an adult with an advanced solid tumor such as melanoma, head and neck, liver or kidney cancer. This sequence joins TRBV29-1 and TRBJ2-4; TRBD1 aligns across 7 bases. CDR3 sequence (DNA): TGCAGCGTCGGTGGACAGGCGAGCATTCAGTACTTC. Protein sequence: CSVGGQASIQYF.